This TCR beta chain was documented in a study of T cells in Graves' hyperthyroidism and ophthalmopathy. This clonotype was found once. Its matching antigen is unknown. It may be a read error: a sequence one base away is much more abundant. Study conclusions and caveats: With a median lead of approximately 6 months before onset, the model predicted ophthalmopathy.

Uncontrolled infection, other autoimmune disease, pregnancy and lactation each barred patients from inclusion. Diagnoses were made from clinical symptoms, serum measures (thyroxine and TRAb), thyroid ultrasound and orbital computed tomography. Regions amplified from RNA transcripts were the TCR beta CDR3 regions. Researchers ran a first-round RT-PCR on the TCR CDR3 using the HTBI primer set. TCRdb reprocessed the multiplex PCR reads via MiXCR and lists one record per CDR3 protein. The sample holds approximately 560,000 distinct CDR3 sequences, approximately 44% seen once. CDR1 and CDR2 from the germline V gene are SNHLY and FYNNEI. The CDR3 extends over 11 amino acids.

This TCR was sampled from a woman between 18 and 29 years old with Graves' hyperthyroidism. Material: peripheral blood or thyroid tissue (not recorded which). The V gene is TRBV2, the J gene TRBJ1-2, with 7 positions matching TRBD1. Written as DNA, the CDR3 is TGTGTCAGCAGGGGGACATTCGGCTACACCTTC. Protein product: CVSRGTFGYTF.